This is a list of T cell receptor beta chains from one sample in a study of beta chain features in type 1 diabetes. The data were produced by immunoSEQ multiplex PCR, yet TCRdb's version contains in-frame clones alone and is incomplete. The sample records roughly 730,000 clones, 10% to 15% being singletons. The material sequenced was naive CD4+ T cells from blood. These receptors were obtained from a man younger than 35 with type 1 diabetes. Each CDR3 is given with its conserved first and last residue. A D gene is named only where the DNA matches it firmly. The listing skips clone size in some rows; elsewhere it reads once, few, many or a size class.

TRBJ1-1 | few | TRBV25-1 | NA | CASSERFHRDTEAFF | TGTGCCAGCAGTGAGCGATTCCACAGGGACACTGAAGCTTTCTTT
TRBJ2-3 | few | TRBV13 | NA | CASSSPWERPTDTQYF | TGTGCCAGCAGCTCTCCCTGGGAGCGACCCACAGATACGCAGTATTTT
TRBJ2-5 | NA | TRBV13 | TRBD1 | CASSSGTVPQETQYF | TGTGCCAGCAGCTCCGGGACAGTCCCCCAAGAGACCCAGTACTTC
TRBJ1-4 | NA | TRBV7-9 | NA | CASSPRGSTNEKLFF | TGTGCCAGCAGCCCCAGGGGTTCAACTAATGAAAAACTGTTTTTT
TRBJ1-6 | NA | TRBV6-1 | NA | CASSTPWDSPLHF | TGTGCCAGCAGTACCCCCTGGGATTCACCCCTCCACTTT
TRBJ2-3 | NA | TRBV28 | NA | CASSTFPGTDTQYF | TGTGCCAGCAGTACATTCCCGGGCACAGATACGCAGTATTTT
TRBJ2-1 | few | TRBV28 | TRBD1 | CASSLSGQGAFNEQFF | TGTGCCAGCAGTTTATCCGGACAGGGGGCCTTCAATGAGCAGTTCTTC
TRBJ1-1 | NA | TRBV10-2 | NA | CASSELGSMNTEAFF | TGCGCCAGCAGTGAGTTGGGGAGCATGAACACTGAAGCTTTCTTT
TRBJ1-1 | few | TRBV7-9 | NA | CASSLTGFAEAFF | TGTGCCAGCAGCTTAACAGGGTTCGCTGAAGCTTTCTTT
TRBJ2-7 | NA | TRBV15 | NA | CATSRDNAANYEQYF | TGTGCCACCAGCAGAGATAACGCAGCCAACTACGAGCAGTACTTC
TRBJ1-5 | NA | TRBV7-2 | NA | CASSLGSANQPQHF | TGTGCCAGCAGCTTAGGGTCAGCTAATCAGCCCCAGCATTTT
TRBJ1-1 | few | TRBV7-9 | NA | CASSLLFSGTEAFF | TGTGCCAGCAGCTTACTCTTCAGCGGCACTGAAGCTTTCTTT
TRBJ2-5 | NA | TRBV18 | NA | CASSPPAGSRETQYF | TGTGCCAGCTCACCTCCGGCAGGTTCTAGGGAGACCCAGTACTTC
TRBJ1-3 | NA | TRBV9 | NA | CASSVSGYWGNTIYF | TGTGCCAGCAGCGTCTCCGGGTATTGGGGAAACACCATATATTTT
TRBJ1-2 | NA | TRBV4-1 | NA | CASSQDAGRYGYTF | TGCGCCAGCAGCCAAGATGCCGGCAGATATGGCTACACCTTC
TRBJ2-1 | few | TRBV11-2 | NA | CASSTYKREEQFF | TGTGCCAGCAGCACTTACAAGCGAGAGGAGCAGTTCTTC
TRBJ1-2 | few | TRBV9 | TRBD1 | CASSIGQGPYGYTF | TGTGCCAGCAGCATTGGACAGGGGCCCTATGGCTACACCTTC
TRBJ2-5 | NA | TRBV30 | NA | CAWSVWAGAGETQYF | TGTGCCTGGAGTGTATGGGCGGGGGCAGGAGAGACCCAGTACTTC
TRBJ2-6 | few | TRBV5-1 | NA | CASSLGAFSGANVLTF | TGCGCCAGCAGCTTGGGCGCCTTCTCTGGGGCCAACGTCCTGACTTTC
TRBJ2-7 | few | TRBV7-2 | NA | CASSLTGDSYEQYF | TGTGCCAGCAGCCTTACCGGGGATTCCTACGAGCAGTACTTC
TRBJ2-5 | few | TRBV7-9 | NA | CASSREKAAQYF | TGTGCCAGCAGCCGAGAGAAGGCGGCCCAGTACTTC
TRBJ2-1 | NA | TRBV2 | NA | CASRGTWGNEQFF | TGTGCCAGCAGGGGCACGTGGGGCAATGAGCAGTTCTTC
TRBJ1-4 | NA | TRBV2 | NA | CASSGNRANEKLFF | TGTGCCAGCAGTGGGAACAGGGCTAATGAAAAACTGTTTTTT
TRBJ1-1 | NA | TRBV30 | NA | CAWKGGGVTEAFF | TGTGCCTGGAAGGGCGGAGGGGTCACTGAAGCTTTCTTT
TRBJ1-1 | NA | TRBV7-9 | NA | CASSPTNGFEAFF | TGTGCCAGCAGCCCAACGAACGGTTTCGAAGCTTTCTTT
TRBJ1-5 | NA | TRBV7-8 | TRBD1 | CASSLGTGGNQPQHF | TGTGCCAGCAGCTTAGGGACAGGGGGAAATCAGCCCCAGCATTTT
TRBJ2-7 | NA | TRBV6-5 | TRBD1 | CASSYSGQGKSYEQYF | TGTGCCAGCAGTTACTCGGGACAGGGGAAGTCCTACGAGCAGTACTTC
TRBJ2-7 | NA | TRBV18 | NA | CASSPPASYEQYF | TGTGCCAGCTCACCACCGGCCTCCTACGAGCAGTACTTC
TRBJ1-5 | few | TRBV19 | NA | CASRQYSNQPQHF | TGTGCCAGTAGGCAGTATAGCAATCAGCCCCAGCATTTT
TRBJ2-7 | NA | TRBV30 | NA | CAWSGDAYSYEQYF | TGTGCCTGGAGTGGGGACGCCTACTCCTACGAGCAGTACTTC
TRBJ1-3 | few | TRBV6-6 | NA | CASHNTGYSGNTIYF | TGTGCCAGCCATAACACAGGCTACTCTGGAAACACCATATATTTT
TRBJ1-2 | few | TRBV6-6 | NA | CASSPPGVDYGYTF | TGTGCCAGCAGTCCCCCGGGGGTCGACTATGGCTACACCTTC
TRBJ1-3 | NA | TRBV7-2 | NA | CASSPTRGRPGNTIYF | TGTGCCAGCAGCCCAACGCGGGGCAGACCGGGAAACACCATATATTTT
TRBJ1-3 | NA | TRBV28 | NA | CASSSLLGYGGNTIYF | TGTGCCAGCAGTTCACTTCTTGGGTACGGTGGAAACACCATATATTTT
TRBJ2-3 | NA | TRBV4-1 | TRBD2 | CASSPSRGGLTDTQYF | TGCGCCAGCAGCCCGTCGCGGGGGGGCCTCACAGATACGCAGTATTTT
TRBJ2-3 | few | TRBV6-5 | TRBD1 | CASSYSIGQGTDTQYF | TGTGCCAGCAGTTACTCGATCGGACAGGGTACAGATACGCAGTATTTT
TRBJ2-1 | few | TRBV7-2 | NA | CASSLEASSYNEQFF | TGTGCCAGCAGCTTAGAGGCGAGCTCCTACAATGAGCAGTTCTTC
TRBJ1-5 | NA | TRBV19 | NA | CASSILGQPQHF | TGTGCCAGTAGTATTCTGGGTCAGCCCCAGCATTTT
TRBJ2-7 | few | TRBV4-1 | NA | CASSQVRGREQYF | TGCGCCAGCAGCCAAGTACGAGGACGCGAGCAGTACTTC
TRBJ1-1 | NA | TRBV2 | NA | CASTGTGGTEAFF | TGTGCCAGCACTGGCACCGGGGGCACTGAAGCTTTCTTT
TRBJ2-7 | NA | TRBV7-9 | NA | CASSFQGWDYEQYF | TGTGCCAGCAGCTTCCAGGGTTGGGACTACGAGCAGTACTTC
TRBJ2-7 | few | TRBV2 | TRBD2 | CASSEPGLAGGAQYF | TGTGCCAGCAGTGAACCAGGACTAGCGGGGGGCGCGCAGTACTTC
TRBJ1-1 | NA | TRBV5-4 | NA | CASSRTEYTEAFF | TGTGCCAGCAGCCGGACAGAATACACTGAAGCTTTCTTT
TRBJ1-1 | NA | TRBV4-2 | NA | CASSQDVGTGLNTEAFF | TGTGCCAGCAGCCAAGATGTTGGAACAGGGTTGAACACTGAAGCTTTCTTT
TRBJ2-7 | NA | TRBV6-6 | NA | CASRGGQTYEQYF | TGTGCCAGCAGAGGGGGGCAGACCTACGAGCAGTACTTC
TRBJ1-4 | NA | TRBV23-1 | TRBD1 | CASSRRQGANEKLFF | TGCGCCAGCAGCCGCAGACAGGGGGCCAATGAAAAACTGTTTTTT
TRBJ1-2 | NA | TRBV7-2 | NA | CASSLQLTANYGYTF | TGTGCCAGCAGCTTACAATTGACAGCTAACTATGGCTACACCTTC
TRBJ2-1 | few | TRBV4-1 | NA | CASSQDRGSRDEQFF | TGCGCCAGCAGCCAAGATAGGGGGAGCCGGGATGAGCAGTTCTTC
TRBJ1-1 | few | TRBV10-3 | NA | CATAEGKMTEAFF | TGTGCCACCGCCGAGGGAAAAATGACTGAAGCTTTCTTT
TRBJ1-2 | few | TRBV7-2 | NA | CASTLGEGAYGYTF | TGTGCCAGCACCTTAGGCGAGGGAGCCTATGGCTACACCTTC
TRBJ1-5 | few | TRBV30 | NA | CAWSTGTGNQPQHF | TGTGCCTGGAGTACCGGGACGGGCAATCAGCCCCAGCATTTT
TRBJ2-5 | NA | TRBV10-3 | NA | CASSEGTGRETQYF | TGTGCCAGCAGTGAGGGAACAGGGCGGGAGACCCAGTACTTC
TRBJ1-5 | few | TRBV30 | NA | CAWSLEYSNQPQHF | TGTGCCTGGAGTCTTGAATATAGCAATCAGCCCCAGCATTTT
TRBJ1-1 | NA | TRBV7-9 | TRBD1 | CASSGPGTGSTEAFF | TGTGCCAGCAGCGGACCCGGGACAGGGAGCACTGAAGCTTTCTTT
TRBJ1-2 | few | TRBV29-1 | TRBD1 | CSVLTGTGGFGYTF | TGCAGCGTCCTCACCGGGACAGGGGGCTTTGGCTACACCTTC
TRBJ1-5 | few | TRBV7-6 | NA | CASSPQGVQPQHF | TGTGCCAGCAGCCCCCAGGGCGTTCAGCCCCAGCATTTT
TRBJ2-2 | NA | TRBV5-1 | NA | CASSVSGYTGELFF | TGCGCCAGCAGCGTTAGCGGATACACCGGGGAGCTGTTTTTT
TRBJ1-1 | NA | TRBV2 | NA | CASNPPGTEAFF | TGTGCCAGCAATCCCCCCGGCACTGAAGCTTTCTTT